This T cell receptor beta chain was found in a study of blood T cell repertoires in COVID-19. Overall study context: The cDNA or gDNA used as material had been derived from T cells, B-cell-depleted T cells, or PBMCs.

Participants, 18 to 89 years old, spanned about 26 US areas. The data were produced by immunoSEQ multiplex PCR, yet TCRdb's version contains in-frame clones alone and is incomplete. The sample holds about 250,000 clones; 85% are singletons and the top ten take 9.1%. Germline CDR1 is SGHDT and CDR2 is YYEEEE. The V and J ends lost 5 bases and 4 bases respectively, with 18 bases between them. The CDR3 runs 15 residues. J is TRBJ1-1 and V is TRBV5-6, with D possibly being TRBD1 (5 bases). The material sequenced was PBMCs or T cells enriched from blood (not recorded which). This clonotype was obtained from a woman between 45 and 60 years old with acute COVID-19. The CDR3 DNA reads TGTGCCAGCAGAACCTGGGGGGGAAGAGGCACTGAAGCTTTCTTT. Protein sequence: CASRTWGGRGTEAFF. Based on the CDR3 plus reference TRBV5-6 and TRBJ1-1, the full variable domain is DAGVTQSPTHLIKTRGQQVTLRCSPKSGHDTVSWYQQALGQGPQFIFQYYEEEERQRGNFPDRFSGHQFPNYSSELNVNALLLGDSALYLCASRTWGGRGTEAFFGQGTRLTVV.